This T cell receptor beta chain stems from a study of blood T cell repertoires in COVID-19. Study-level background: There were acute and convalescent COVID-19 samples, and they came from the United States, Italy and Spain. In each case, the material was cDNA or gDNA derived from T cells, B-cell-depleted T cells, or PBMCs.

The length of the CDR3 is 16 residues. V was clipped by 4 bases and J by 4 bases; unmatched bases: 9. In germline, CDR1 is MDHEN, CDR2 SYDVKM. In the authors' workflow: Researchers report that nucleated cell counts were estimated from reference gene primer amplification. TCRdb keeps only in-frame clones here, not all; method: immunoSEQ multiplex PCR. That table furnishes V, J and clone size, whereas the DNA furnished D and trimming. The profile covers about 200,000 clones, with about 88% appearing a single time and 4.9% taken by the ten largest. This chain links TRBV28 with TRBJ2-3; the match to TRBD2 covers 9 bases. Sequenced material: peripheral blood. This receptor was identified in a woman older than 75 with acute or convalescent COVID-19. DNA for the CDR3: TGTGCCAGCAGTTCCCCCGGGACTAGCCAGGCAGATACGCAGTATTTT. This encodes CASSSPGTSQADTQYF.